This is a list of T cell receptor beta chains from one sample in a study of shared clonotypes between healthy human individuals. Repertoires were generated with immunoSEQ multiplex PCR, while TCRdb's copy carries only in-frame clones and drops some. The table records some 2,000,000 clones, around 95% of them present only once. Sequencing was done on a sample of naive CD4+ T cells sorted from blood. These receptors all stem from a young man in good health. CDR3s include the opening cysteine and the closing phenylalanine or tryptophan. The D gene is left open where the match is weak. Some rows have no size entry. The others give once, few or many, or a class for an expanded clone.

j_call clone_size cdr3_length v_call d_call cdr3_nt cdr3_aa
TRBJ1-2 - 17 TRBV7-8 TRBD1 TGTGCCAGCAGCTTAGGGGCCCGGACAGGAGCTAACTATGGCTACACCTTC CASSLGARTGANYGYTF
TRBJ1-1 - 18 TRBV15 - TGTGCCACCAGCAGAGATCGGCCAGGGGTGGGGATCAACACTGAAGCTTTCTTT CATSRDRPGVGINTEAFF
TRBJ1-6 once 15 TRBV27 - TGTGCCAGCAGTTCCGGCACGTCCTATAATTCACCCCTCCACTTT CASSSGTSYNSPLHF
TRBJ1-5 - 12 TRBV19 - TGTGCCAGCCGGGACAGCAATCAGCCCCAGCATTTT CASRDSNQPQHF
TRBJ1-1 - 15 TRBV10-3 TRBD1 TGTGCCATCAGTGGGGGGACAGGGGTAAACACTGAAGCTTTCTTT CAISGGTGVNTEAFF
TRBJ2-5 - 13 TRBV29-1 - TGCAGCGGGAAAGGGCGGCTCCAAGAGACCCAGTACTTC CSGKGRLQETQYF
TRBJ1-1 - 14 TRBV2 - TGTGCCAGCAGTGACAGGGGATATAACACTGAAGCTTTCTTT CASSDRGYNTEAFF
TRBJ1-6 few 15 TRBV9 TRBD1 TGTGCCAGCAGCCCCAGACAGGGAAGGGATTCACCCCTCCACTTT CASSPRQGRDSPLHF
TRBJ1-1 - 14 TRBV6-6 - TGTGCCAGCAGTTACTCGCTTGCGAACACTGAAGCTTTCTTT CASSYSLANTEAFF
TRBJ2-2 - 13 TRBV11-3 - TGTGCCAGCAGCTTAGACAGCTCCGGGGAGCTGTTTTTT CASSLDSSGELFF
TRBJ2-3 - 16 TRBV6-6 TRBD2 TGTGCCAGCAGCCCACAACGCGGGGGGGCCACAGATACGCAGTATTTT CASSPQRGGATDTQYF
TRBJ2-7 once 14 TRBV6-5 TRBD2 TGTGCCAGCAGCAGACGGGAGGGGACCTACGAGCAGTACTTC CASSRREGTYEQYF
TRBJ2-1 - 12 TRBV29-1 - TGCAGCGTATATACAGGGTACAATGAGCAGTTCTTC CSVYTGYNEQFF
TRBJ2-1 - 15 TRBV10-3 TRBD1 TGTGCCATCAGTGACGGGGGACAGGGCCGTAATGAGCAGTTCTTC CAISDGGQGRNEQFF
TRBJ2-1 - 13 TRBV7-9 - TGTGCCATTACTGAGGCGAGCGACAATGAGCAGTTCTTC CAITEASDNEQFF
TRBJ2-7 - 17 TRBV7-2 TRBD2 TGTGCCAGCAGCTTACGGTCTAGCGGGAGTGGGTCCTACGAGCAGTACTTC CASSLRSSGSGSYEQYF
TRBJ2-1 - 17 TRBV9 TRBD1 TGTGCCAGCAGCGTATTTCCGGGGACAGGAGACTACAATGAGCAGTTCTTC CASSVFPGTGDYNEQFF
TRBJ1-1 - 13 TRBV11-3 TRBD1 TGTGCCAGCAGCCCCCAGGGGGGTCCCGAAGCTTTCTTT CASSPQGGPEAFF
TRBJ2-7 - 15 TRBV10-3 TRBD2 TGTGCCATCAGTGGTAGGACTAGCGGGAGTGGCGAGCAGTACTTC CAISGRTSGSGEQYF
TRBJ2-5 - 14 TRBV18 - TGTGCCAGCTCACCAGGTTCTCGGGTAGAGACCCAGTACTTC CASSPGSRVETQYF
TRBJ1-4 - 14 TRBV6-5 - TGTGCCAGCAGTTCGGTGACAACTAATGAAAAACTGTTTTTT CASSSVTTNEKLFF
TRBJ2-7 - 14 TRBV7-8 TRBD1 TGTGCCAGCAGCTTACTGGACAGGGGGAACGAGCAGTACTTC CASSLLDRGNEQYF
TRBJ1-2 - 15 TRBV2 TRBD1 TGTGCCAGCAGAGCCTCCGGGACAGGGGGCTTTGGCTACACCTTC CASRASGTGGFGYTF
TRBJ1-1 - 16 TRBV11-3 TRBD1 TGTGCCAGCAGCTTAGATCTCCGGACAGGGGACGTTGAAGCTTTCTTT CASSLDLRTGDVEAFF
TRBJ2-1 - 19 TRBV15 - TGTGCCACCAGCAGAGAGGCGGGTGGGGTAGTTGGGTCCTACAATGAGCAGTTCTTC CATSREAGGVVGSYNEQFF
TRBJ1-2 - 13 TRBV30 TRBD1 TGTGCCTGCCCGGGGACAGGGGAACCTGGCTACACCTTC CACPGTGEPGYTF
TRBJ1-6 - 14 TRBV30 TRBD1 TGTGCCGGCAATCAGGGGGCGGAGGATTCACCCCTCCACTTT CAGNQGAEDSPLHF
TRBJ1-1 - 16 TRBV6-5 - TGTGCCAGCAGTTATACCCCCTCCTGGGACCGCGATGAAGCTTTCTTT CASSYTPSWDRDEAFF
TRBJ1-2 - 12 TRBV7-2 - TGTGCCAGCAGCTTACATGGGGACGGCTACACCTTC CASSLHGDGYTF
TRBJ2-7 - 14 TRBV5-1 - TGCGCCAGCAGCTTAGGAGGGGGCTCCTACGAGCAGTACTTC CASSLGGGSYEQYF
TRBJ1-6 once 14 TRBV5-1 - TGCGCCAGCAGCCCGGATAGGAAAAATTCACCCCTCCACTTT CASSPDRKNSPLHF
TRBJ2-1 - 16 TRBV10-3 TRBD2 TGTGCCATCAGTGAGGGACTAGCGATACCGATCAATGAGCAGTTCTTC CAISEGLAIPINEQFF
TRBJ1-1 few 11 TRBV28 - TGTGCCAGCAGTAGGAACACTGAAGCTTTCTTT CASSRNTEAFF
TRBJ2-7 - 14 TRBV6-1 TRBD1 TGTGCCAGCAGTTTGGACAGGGTCTCCTACGAGCAGTACTTC CASSLDRVSYEQYF
TRBJ2-6 - 15 TRBV6-5 - TGTGCCAGCAGTCCCGTGGACTCTGGGGCCAACGTCCTGACTTTC CASSPVDSGANVLTF
TRBJ2-7 - 14 TRBV27 TRBD2 TGTGCCAGCAGTAGATCGGCTAGCGGCTACGAGCAGTACTTC CASSRSASGYEQYF
TRBJ1-2 - 14 TRBV7-8 TRBD1 TGTGCCAGCAGCTTAATGGGACAGGGGGCTGGCTACACCTTC CASSLMGQGAGYTF
TRBJ2-7 - 13 TRBV6-1 TRBD2 TGTGCCAGCAGAACTAGCGGAACCTACGAGCAGTACTTC CASRTSGTYEQYF
TRBJ2-5 - 14 TRBV7-2 - TGTGCCAGCAGCTTCCAGGCAGGGAAGGAGACCCAGTACTTC CASSFQAGKETQYF
TRBJ2-1 - 15 TRBV7-3 TRBD1 TGTGCCAGCAGCTACGACAGGGGTGGGCACAATGAGCAGTTCTTC CASSYDRGGHNEQFF
TRBJ2-5 - 15 TRBV19 - TGTGCCAGTAGTATGACCGCTACCAACCAAGAGACCCAGTACTTC CASSMTATNQETQYF
TRBJ2-3 - 10 TRBV20-1 - TGCAGTGCTATCGGGGGTACGCAGTATTTT CSAIGGTQYF
TRBJ2-1 - 15 TRBV18 TRBD2 TGTGCCAGCTCACCCCCCGGGACTAGCTTCAGTGAGCAGTTCTTC CASSPPGTSFSEQFF
TRBJ2-3 - 14 TRBV6-1 TRBD1 TGTGCCAGCAGGGTGACAGGGGGCGCAGATACGCAGTATTTT CASRVTGGADTQYF
TRBJ1-6 - 12 TRBV7-9 - TGTGCCAGCAGCTTAGTTCAGGGGTACCTCCACTTT CASSLVQGYLHF
TRBJ2-7 once 11 TRBV30 - TGTGCCTGGAGTACAGGGATTGAGCAGTACTTC CAWSTGIEQYF
TRBJ2-7 once 14 TRBV11-2 - TGTGCCAGCAGCTTTAGCTGGTTGAGCGCCGAGCAGTACTTC CASSFSWLSAEQYF
TRBJ2-7 - 17 TRBV15 TRBD1 TGTGCCACCAGCAGAGGGGCCGGACAGGGGGCTAACTACGAGCAGTACTTC CATSRGAGQGANYEQYF
TRBJ2-1 once 15 TRBV5-1 - TGCGCCAGCAGCTTGGGGTCTAGTACGGCGAATGAGCAGTTCTTC CASSLGSSTANEQFF
TRBJ1-5 - 13 TRBV10-3 - TGTGCCACCGACTTAACCGGGGATCAGCCCCAGCATTTT CATDLTGDQPQHF
TRBJ1-2 - 13 TRBV6-5 TRBD1 TGTGCCAGCAGCAAACAGGGGTCGTATGGCTACACCTTC CASSKQGSYGYTF
TRBJ2-1 - 13 TRBV14 - TGTGCCAGCAGCCAAGCTAATGCAGGGAAGCAGTTCTTC CASSQANAGKQFF
TRBJ1-2 - 14 TRBV6-5 TRBD1 TGTGCCAGCAGTCCACAGGGGCTTGGCTATGGCTACACCTTC CASSPQGLGYGYTF
TRBJ2-7 - 15 TRBV5-4 - TGTGCCAGCAGCTCCTCGGCCGAGTACCTCTACGAGCAGTACTTC CASSSSAEYLYEQYF
TRBJ1-2 - 13 TRBV28 - TGTGCCAGTCGGGGGGGCTCTATTTATGGCTACACCTTC CASRGGSIYGYTF
TRBJ2-3 - 15 TRBV6-1 TRBD1 TGTGCCAGCAGTGCGGGACAGGGGGCCTCAGATACGCAGTATTTT CASSAGQGASDTQYF
TRBJ2-7 - 13 TRBV7-6 - TGTGCCAGCAGCCTCGATACAGATTACGAGCAGTACTTC CASSLDTDYEQYF
TRBJ2-5 - 14 TRBV19 TRBD1 TGTGCCAGTAGTATTGCGAACAGGGGAGAGACCCAGTACTTC CASSIANRGETQYF
TRBJ1-4 - 17 TRBV11-2 - TGTGCCAGCAGCTTAGATCGCGTCAGGGGCCTTAGTGAAAAACTGTTTTTT CASSLDRVRGLSEKLFF